The next 27 T cell receptor beta chains were all read from a single sample in a study of blood T cell repertoires in COVID-19. Using immunoSEQ multiplex PCR, the repertoire was profiled, and TCRdb retains in-frame clones only, with some absent. The data hold over 200,000 clones, with 80% to 90% observed a single time. The sequenced sample consisted of PBMCs or T cells enriched from blood (not recorded which). All receptors derive from a woman under 40 who had been exposed to COVID-19.

This rearrangement joins TRBV6-5 to TRBJ2-2; D may be TRBD2 (6 bases). The germline V gene encodes CDR1 MNHEY and CDR2 SVGAGI. Trimming removed 6 bases at V and 5 bases at J, with 10 bases between. This CDR3 is 13 amino acids long. The CDR3 spells CASRALATGELFF. In DNA form, the CDR3 reads TGTGCCAGCAGGGCACTAGCTACCGGGGAGCTGTTTTTT.

The chain carries TRBV11-3 and TRBJ2-5; D gene uncertain. V was clipped by 5 bases and J by 1 base, with 11 bases between them. This CDR3 region has 14 residues. CDR1 is SGHNT, CDR2 YENEEA, per germline. Written as DNA, the CDR3 is TGTGCCAGCAGCCACAGAGACGGCCAAGAGACCCAGTACTTC. Translation gives CASSHRDGQETQYF.

The gene calls are TRBV7-9 and TRBJ1-1; D remains ambiguous. Trimming took off 1 base at V and 0 bases at J, with 9 bases between the two ends. This CDR3 has 15 residues. Germline V gives CDR1 SEHNR, CDR2 FQNEAQ (reference sequence). This CDR3 reads CASSLVSGMNTEAFF. The CDR3 coding sequence is TGTGCCAGCAGCTTAGTTTCGGGGATGAACACTGAAGCTTTCTTT.

The gene calls are TRBV28 and TRBJ2-2; D gene ambiguous. With 1 base removed from V and 4 bases from J, the gap between germline ends came to 7 bases. From germline, CDR1 is MDHEN and CDR2 SYDVKM. The CDR3 is 14 amino acids. Written as DNA, the CDR3 is TGTGCCAGCAGTTTATTACCACTCACCGGGGAGCTGTTTTTT. This gives the protein CASSLLPLTGELFF.

The genes are TRBV6-5 and TRBJ1-6; no definite D call. Germline lookup yields CDR1 MNHEY and CDR2 SVGAGI. This CDR3 comprises 14 residues. Trimming left V 2 bases short and J 4 bases short, with 6 bases between. The CDR3 is CASSYGFYNSPLHF. The CDR3, as DNA: TGTGCCAGCAGTTACGGCTTTTATAATTCACCCCTCCACTTT.

The V call is TRBV5-1, the J call TRBJ1-1, with 9 bases that match TRBD1. The V gene end was trimmed by 0 bases and the J gene end by 4 bases; junction bases not matched to a gene: 16. The CDR3 spans 19 residues. The germline V gene encodes CDR1 SGHRS and CDR2 YFSETQ. The CDR3 loop reads CASSLVTGGQGSRSTEAFF. The CDR3 nucleotides are TGCGCCAGCAGCTTGGTGACCGGGGGACAGGGAAGTAGGAGCACTGAAGCTTTCTTT. Full variable domain (missing parts from reference TRBV5-1 and TRBJ1-1): KAGVTQTPRYLIKTRGQQVTLSCSPISGHRSVSWYQQTPGQGLQFLFEYFSETQRNKGNFPGRFSGRQFSNSRSEMNVSTLELGDSALYLCASSLVTGGQGSRSTEAFFGQGTRLTVV.

The chain carries TRBV3-1 (or the pseudogene TRBV3-2) and TRBJ2-7, with 9 bases fitting TRBD1. The junction had 6 bases not matched to a gene; V was cut back by 0 bases and J by 3 bases. This CDR3 region has 16 residues. CDR1 and CDR2 (germline): LGHDT, YNNKEL (reference sequence). CDR3 DNA: TGTGCCAGCAGCCAAGATTCCCCGGGACAGGGCTACGAGCAGTACTTC. It yields the protein CASSQDSPGQGYEQYF.

The genes are TRBV6-5 and TRBJ1-5, with TRBD1 matching 8 bases. V lost 6 bases, J lost 2 bases, and 6 bases stayed unmatched. Germline CDR1 reads MNHEY; CDR2 reads SVGAGI. The CDR3 spans 15 residues. The CDR3 region has the DNA TGTGCCAGCAGCATGACAGGGGCGGGCAATCAGCCCCAGCATTTT. It encodes CASSMTGAGNQPQHF.

This sequence joins TRBV19 and TRBJ1-1; no clear D gene. Germline V CDR1 and CDR2: LNHDA, SQIVND (reference sequence). With 3 bases removed from V and 1 base from J, the gap between germline ends came to 12 bases. This CDR3 is 15 amino acids long. CDR3 DNA: TGTGCCAGTAGTATGGTGGGGAGGAGGAACACTGAAGCTTTCTTT. Translated, it gives CASSMVGRRNTEAFF.

The chain links TRBV5-6 to TRBJ2-1, with 12 bases that match TRBD2. Germline V lookup: CDR1 SGHDT, CDR2 YYEEEE. V gave up 4 bases and J gave up 7 bases; unmatched junction bases: 9. The length of the CDR3 is 16 residues. CDR3 sequence (DNA): TGTGCCAGCAGCGGAACGACTAGCGGGAGATTGAATGAGCAGTTCTTC. It encodes CASSGTTSGRLNEQFF.

The V call is TRBV3-1 (or the pseudogene TRBV3-2), the J call TRBJ2-3; D might be TRBD2 (6 bases). CDR3 length equals 14 residues. The germline V gene encodes CDR1 LGHDT and CDR2 YNNKEL (reference sequence). With 5 bases removed from V and 4 bases from J, the gap between germline ends came to 13 bases. The CDR3 protein is CASSEDGGPDTQYF. As DNA, the CDR3 is TGTGCCAGCAGCGAGGACGGGGGTCCAGATACGCAGTATTTT.

The rearrangement joins TRBV5-6 to TRBJ1-1; D ambiguous. The V gene lost 0 bases and the J gene lost 10 bases, with 10 bases spanning the gap. This CDR3 is 12 amino acids long. The germline CDR1 and CDR2 sequences are SGHDT and YYEEEE. The CDR3 loop is CASSLGAGSAFF. CDR3 coding DNA: TGTGCCAGCAGCTTGGGGGCAGGATCAGCTTTCTTT.

The gene calls are TRBV18 and TRBJ2-1, with D perhaps TRBD2 (6 bases). Germline values: CDR1 KGHSH, CDR2 LQKENI. Trimming cost V 4 bases and J 8 bases, with 9 bases left between them. There are 12 residues in the CDR3. In DNA form, the CDR3 reads TGTGCCAGCTCACGGGGGGTCGATGAGCAGTTCTTC. Its translation: CASSRGVDEQFF. The whole variable domain, filled in from reference TRBV18 and TRBJ2-1, reads NAGVMQNPRHLVRRRGQEARLRCSPMKGHSHVYWYRQLPEEGLKFMVYLQKENIIDESGMPKERFSAEFPKEGPSILRIQQVVRGDSAAYFCASSRGVDEQFFGPGTRLTVL.

The gene calls are TRBV5-1 and TRBJ2-3, with D maybe TRBD2 (6 bases). CDR3 size: 16 residues. The V gene lost 4 bases and the J gene lost 0 bases, with 15 bases spanning the gap. Per the germline V gene, CDR1 is SGHRS and CDR2 is YFSETQ. CDR3 sequence reads: CASSPGRGKSTDTQYF. The CDR3 DNA sequence: TGCGCCAGCAGCCCGGGGCGGGGTAAGAGCACAGATACGCAGTATTTT.

Written as DNA, the CDR3 is TGCGCCAGCAGCCGTACCCGGGACAGGGGGTACAATGAGCAGTTCTTC. Its protein product is CASSRTRDRGYNEQFF. The V call is TRBV4-1, the J call TRBJ2-1; TRBD1 matches 11 bases. The CDR3 totals 16 residues. In germline, CDR1 is MGHRA, CDR2 YSYEKL. The ends lost 4 bases at V and 4 bases at J; junction bases unmatched: 6.

V gene TRBV29-1 combines with J gene TRBJ2-2; TRBD2 aligns across 9 bases. This CDR3 comprises 14 residues. Germline lookup yields CDR1 SQVTM and CDR2 ANQGSEA. Trimming cost V 3 bases and J 6 bases; bases outside gene matches: 5. CDR3: CSVDPGLAPGELFF. The CDR3 DNA reads TGCAGCGTTGATCCGGGACTAGCCCCCGGGGAGCTGTTTTTT.

The chain employs TRBV5-8 and TRBJ2-7, with 13 bases aligning to TRBD2. The CDR3 is 17 residues long. Trimming at V came to 0 bases and at J to 2 bases, leaving 5 bases not matched to a gene. CDR1 SGHTS and CDR2 YDEGEE come from the germline V gene. The CDR3 bases are TGTGCCAGCAGCTTGGGGACTAGCGGGAGCGCTACCTACGAGCAGTACTTC. As protein: CASSLGTSGSATYEQYF.

This chain uses TRBV6-1 with TRBJ1-6; D is perhaps TRBD1 (6 bases). The CDR3 spans 16 residues. Germline loops: CDR1 MNHNS, CDR2 SASEGT. V was clipped by 3 bases and J by 7 bases, with 16 bases between them. CDR3 DNA: TGTGCCAGCAGTGACAAAGGAGGACAGCTCAATTCACCCCTCCACTTT. Translation: CASSDKGGQLNSPLHF.

The V gene is TRBV24-1, the J gene TRBJ2-1, with TRBD1 identical over 9 bases. V lost 3 bases and J lost 5; bases outside the gene matches: 7. Germline loops: CDR1 KGHDR, CDR2 SFDVKD. The CDR3 spans 16 residues. Here the CDR3 DNA reads TGTGCCACCAGTGATCCCGGACAGGGGACACACAATGAGCAGTTCTTC. Protein: CATSDPGQGTHNEQFF.

A few counts support this clone. The rearrangement uses TRBV6-5 and TRBJ1-2; TRBD1 agrees at 7 bases. The CDR3 runs to 15 residues. The germline V gene has CDR1 MNHEY and CDR2 SVGAGI. V gave up 4 bases and J gave up 4 bases; unmatched junction bases: 9. The CDR3 coding sequence is TGTGCCAGCAGTTTACAGGGGTTCGGGGGCTATGGCTACACCTTC. This codes for CASSLQGFGGYGYTF.

The count of this clone is one. This chain uses TRBV28 with TRBJ1-4; 11 positions agree with TRBD1. Germline V lookup: CDR1 MDHEN, CDR2 SYDVKM. J lost 5 bases, V lost 5 bases, and 4 bases had no gene match. This CDR3 region has 15 residues. The CDR3 bases are TGTGCCAGCAGTCAGGACAGGGGGCTAAATGAAAAACTGTTTTTT. Translated, it gives CASSQDRGLNEKLFF.

This clone turned up a few times. This chain connects TRBV5-4 to TRBJ2-1, with 8 bases that match TRBD2. V gave up 4 bases and J gave up 3 bases; unmatched junction bases: 9. Germline V gene sequence: CDR1 SGHNT, CDR2 YYREEE (reference sequence). The CDR3 extends over 16 amino acids. CDR3 residues: CASSPPAGEYYNEQFF. Written as DNA, the CDR3 is TGTGCCAGCAGCCCCCCAGCGGGAGAGTACTACAATGAGCAGTTCTTC.

V usage is TRBV6-4 and J usage is TRBJ2-1; 9 nucleotides agree with TRBD2. CDR3 length: 16 residues. Per germline, CDR1 MRHNA and CDR2 SNTAGT. V was pared by 8 bases and J by 2 bases, with 10 bases of the junction left unmatched. CDR3 bases: TGTGCCAGCGGCAGAGTAGCGGGAGCAACCTACAATGAGCAGTTCTTC. Its protein product is CASGRVAGATYNEQFF.

In this sample, this clone turned up once. The chain is built from TRBV29-1 and TRBJ2-3; a weak D match, TRBD1 (6 bases). The V and J ends lost 7 bases and 2 bases respectively, with 10 bases between them. Germline values: CDR1 SQVTM, CDR2 ANQGSEA. The length of the CDR3 is 12 residues. CDR3 bases: TGCAGCGCCCAGGGGATCACAGATACGCAGTATTTT. It encodes CSAQGITDTQYF.

This rearrangement joins TRBV25-1 to TRBJ2-1, with D possibly TRBD2 on 6 matching bases. Germline CDR1 MGHDK, CDR2 SYGVNS. V was pared by 4 bases and J by 9 bases, with 13 bases between. This CDR3 region has 13 residues. In DNA, the CDR3 is TGTGCCAGCAGTGGACTTCTAGCGTCTGAGCAGTTCTTC. This encodes CASSGLLASEQFF.

The chain is built from TRBV11-2 and TRBJ2-7; 8 positions match TRBD1. The CDR3 is 13 residues long. Germline values: CDR1 SGHAT, CDR2 FQNNGV. The V gene end was trimmed by 6 bases and the J gene end by 3 bases; junction bases not matched to a gene: 4. CDR3 loop: CASRDRVVYEQYF. CDR3 sequence (DNA): TGTGCCAGCAGGGACAGGGTGGTCTACGAGCAGTACTTC.

CDR3 coding DNA: TGTGCCAGCAGCTTAGGGAGAGGAGGGGTTAGCTCCTACAATGAGCAGTTCTTC. Its translation is CASSLGRGGVSSYNEQFF. The gene calls are TRBV7-9 and TRBJ2-1, with a weak D call TRBD2 (6 bases). Trimming pared 1 base from V and 0 bases from J, leaving 16 bases between. Germline assignment: CDR1 SEHNR and CDR2 FQNEAQ (reference sequence). This CDR3 region has 18 residues.